This T cell receptor beta chain was observed in a study of cytomegalovirus exposure and HLA in healthy donors. About the research overall: Earlier sequencing of some 190 million T cells yielded roughly 100 million unique TCR beta sequences. General study findings and limits: In vitro, three CMV-associated chains proved specific for CMV antigens. Reports indicated that the classifier achieved high specificity and sensitivity in diagnosing cytomegalovirus status.

At the time of sampling, donors were nominally healthy, though unrecorded immune exposures were likely. The length of the CDR3 is 15 residues. The germline V gene has CDR1 MNHNS and CDR2 SASEGT. V lost 5 bases and J lost 0; bases outside the gene matches: 4. A multiplex PCR was run with 60 Vbeta primers and 13 Jbeta primers. Clones were read by immunoSEQ multiplex PCR, and TCRdb kept only the in-frame ones, dropping some. This repertoire includes 150,000 to 200,000 clones. On this clone: The antigen remains unidentified.

This TCR was sampled from a young woman in good health and CMV-seropositive. The V and J genes are TRBV6-1 and TRBJ1-5; 7 bases map to TRBD1. The sequencing input was PBMCs. The CDR3 here is CASSHRGNSNQPQHF. As DNA, the CDR3 is TGTGCCAGCAGTCACAGGGGAAATAGCAATCAGCCCCAGCATTTT.